This T cell receptor beta chain appears in the sequencing data of a study of cytomegalovirus exposure and HLA in healthy donors. Broader study findings: A link between a missense DCLRE1C variant and TCR beta V- and J-gene trimming emerged from a later analysis.

Remarks on this clone: Its target is not known.

Germline CDR1 is MNHNS and CDR2 is SASEGT. J gave up 4 bases and V 7 bases, and 5 bases lay outside the gene matches. This CDR3 is built from 13 residues. The study ran its PCR with 60 Vbeta and 13 Jbeta primers. Repertoires were generated with immunoSEQ multiplex PCR, while TCRdb's copy carries only in-frame clones and drops some. The listing contains 50,000 to 80,000 clones. The sequence was collected from a woman under 30 in good health and CMV-seronegative. The material sequenced was PBMCs. The gene calls are TRBV6-1 and TRBJ1-1; 8 bases fit TRBD1. Written as DNA, the CDR3 is TGTGCCAGCACGACTACAGGGGGCACTGAAGCTTTCTTT. Residues: CASTTTGGTEAFF.